A single sample is the source of the 25 T cell receptor beta chains below, sequenced in a study of T cells in Graves' hyperthyroidism and ophthalmopathy (dated by TCRdb to the late 2010s). The protocol used for the library was multiplex PCR. Sequencing took place on an Illumina HiSeq 2000. TCR beta CDR3 regions were amplified from RNA transcripts. A first-round RT-PCR of the TCR CDR3 used the HTBI primer set with the Qiagen OneStep RT-PCR kit. Starting from the raw public reads, TCRdb applied fastp trimming at Q25, assembled clones with MiXCR and retained in-frame beta chains. Rows matching on CDR3 protein sequence are summarized as one entry with the most common DNA and genes. This sample has hundreds of thousands of distinct CDR3 sequences in its table, and roughly 13% of those were observed once. In total, the top ten clones hold over 8.5% of the sample. Sequences were obtained from blood. Receptor source: a woman between 18 and 30 years old with Graves' hyperthyroidism.

As for this clonotype: Here the CDR3 omits its conserved ending phenylalanine or tryptophan, so a read error is the likely source. The CDR3: CASRTTGMGDQPQHL. The CDR3 DNA follows: TGTGCCAGCAGGACGACAGGGATGGGGGATCAGCCCCAGCATCTT. This chain uses TRBV6-1 with TRBJ1-5, with 7 bases aligning to TRBD1. This CDR3 contains 15 residues. V trimming: 6 bases; J trimming: 5 bases; junction bases outside the gene matches: 10. The V gene's germline CDR1 is MNHNS and CDR2 SASEGT.

This clonotype showed up many times. V usage is TRBV5-5 and J usage is TRBJ2-5; the D is unclear. V was shortened by 0 bases and J by 10 bases, with 10 bases between the two germline ends. CDR1 SGHKS and CDR2 YYEKEE come from the germline V gene (reference sequence). The length of the CDR3 is 12 residues. The CDR3 spells CASSLASRDQYF. The CDR3 DNA reads as TGTGCCAGCAGCTTGGCCTCCCGAGACCAGTACTTC.

In this sample, this clonotype turned up many times. This sequence joins TRBV19 and TRBJ1-5; D gene ambiguous. V lost 5 bases and J lost 0, with 14 bases in between. Looked up from germline, CDR1 is LNHDA and CDR2 is SQIVND (reference sequence). The CDR3 consists of 16 residues. As DNA, the CDR3 is TGTGCCAGTAGTTCCCGCACGGAAGATAGCAATCAGCCCCAGCATTTT. This gives the protein CASSSRTEDSNQPQHF. Full variable domain (remainder filled in from reference TRBV19 and TRBJ1-5): DGGITQSPKYLFRKEGQNVTLSCEQNLNHDAMYWYRQDPGQGLRLIYYSQIVNDFQKGDIAEGYSVSREKKESFPLTVTSAQKNPTAFYLCASSSRTEDSNQPQHFGDGTRLSIL.

This clonotype was observed many times. The chain links TRBV20-1 to TRBJ1-2, with D possibly matching TRBD1 (6 bases). Trimming cost V 0 bases and J 8 bases, with 13 bases left between them. Germline V CDR1 and CDR2: DFQATT, SNEGSKA (reference sequence). The CDR3 extends over 13 amino acids. Here the CDR3 reads CSARDGTLKGYTF. CDR3 in DNA: TGCAGTGCTAGAGATGGGACATTAAAGGGCTACACCTTC.

This clonotype appeared many times. The chain recombines TRBV5-6 with TRBJ2-1; TRBD2 aligns across 7 bases. The CDR3 consists of 15 residues. J gave up 5 bases and V 2 bases, and 7 bases lay outside the gene matches. Germline loops: CDR1 SGHDT, CDR2 YYEEEE. The CDR3 DNA reads TGTGCCAGCAGCTTCGCGGGGGTCCTTGACAATGAGCAGTTCTTC. Its translation is CASSFAGVLDNEQFF.

This clonotype was counted at least ten times. The chain employs TRBV3-1 and TRBJ1-5; 11 bases agree with TRBD1. Germline lookup yields CDR1 LGHDT and CDR2 YNNKEL (reference sequence). Germline trimming cut 1 base from V and 5 bases from J; bases unmatched to any gene: 1. The CDR3 loop spans 15 amino acids. The CDR3 nucleotides read TGTGCCAGCAGCCAAGGGACAGGGGGCGATCAGCCCCAGCATTTT. As protein: CASSQGTGGDQPQHF.

This clonotype was detected many times. The chain has TRBV20-1 and TRBJ1-4; D call uncertain. The CDR3 consists of 10 residues. Trimming removed 5 bases from V and 5 bases from J, with 3 bases in between. CDR1 is DFQATT and CDR2 is SNEGSKA in the germline V gene (reference sequence). CDR3 loop: CSAGNEKLFF. The CDR3 DNA is TGCAGTGCTGGAAATGAAAAACTGTTTTTT.

On this clonotype: This may be a read error: a much more frequent sequence differs by one nucleotide. V usage is TRBV7-8 and J usage is TRBJ1-5, with D possibly matching TRBD1 (5 bases). The germline V gene encodes CDR1 SGHVS and CDR2 FQNEAQ. The CDR3 covers 16 residues. The V end was cut by 4 bases, the J end by 5 bases, with 18 bases between. The CDR3 here is CASSSSTAWGDQPQHF. As DNA, the CDR3 is TGTGCCAGCAGCTCCTCGACAGCCTGGGGGGATCAGCCCCAGCATTTT.

This clonotype was seen at least ten times. J is TRBJ2-5 and V is TRBV20-1; D possibly corresponds to TRBD1 (6 bases). The CDR3 sequence is 14 residues long. Germline values: CDR1 DFQATT, CDR2 SNEGSKA (reference sequence). V lost 2 bases and J lost 4, with 14 bases in between. The CDR3 region is CSARRGTSGETQYF. The CDR3 coding sequence is TGCAGTGCTAGAAGGGGGACAAGTGGAGAGACCCAGTACTTC.

Many counts were recorded for this clonotype. The V and J genes are TRBV6-1 and TRBJ1-3, with 7 bases lining up with TRBD1. Germline CDR1 reads MNHNS; CDR2 reads SASEGT. V trimming: 4 bases; J trimming: 8 bases; junction bases outside the gene matches: 11. The CDR3 loop spans 15 amino acids. CDR3 protein: CASSVAEGAWDTIYF. Written as DNA, the CDR3 is TGTGCCAGCAGTGTCGCGGAGGGGGCGTGGGACACCATATATTTT.

This clonotype was counted ten times or more. The rearrangement links TRBV4-1 to TRBJ2-7, with D possibly matching TRBD2 (6 bases). Germline V CDR1 and CDR2: MGHRA, YSYEKL. The V end was cut by 0 bases, the J end by 7 bases, with 22 bases between. There are 17 residues in the CDR3. The CDR3 region has the DNA TGCGCCAGCAGCCAAGACGACTACGTGTCGTCGCGGGGTGAGCAGTACTTC. Its protein product is CASSQDDYVSSRGEQYF.

This clonotype has ten or more counts. The chain couples TRBV4-1 to TRBJ2-7, with D perhaps given as TRBD1 or TRBD2 (5 bases each). Looked up from germline, CDR1 is MGHRA and CDR2 is YSYEKL. This CDR3 contains 13 residues. The V end was cut by 4 bases, the J end by 4 bases, with 11 bases between. CDR3 sequence reads: CASSPPGPYEQYF. In DNA form, the CDR3 reads TGCGCCAGCAGCCCCCCGGGGCCGTACGAGCAGTACTTC.

The V call is TRBV4-1, the J call TRBJ2-7; weak D call: TRBD2 (5 bases). Trimming shortened V by 0 bases and J by 0 bases, and 12 bases separated the two germline ends. The CDR3 extends over 16 amino acids. The V gene's germline CDR1 is MGHRA and CDR2 YSYEKL. The chain's CDR3 is CASSQESSWSSYEQYF. CDR3 sequence (DNA): TGCGCCAGCAGCCAAGAATCTAGCTGGAGCTCCTACGAGCAGTACTTC.

This clonotype was detected ten times or more. The rearrangement uses TRBV19 and TRBJ1-1; tentatively, D is TRBD1 (5 bases). V lost 5 bases to trimming and J lost 6 bases, with 13 bases between them. CDR1 and CDR2 (germline): LNHDA, SQIVND (reference sequence). The length of the CDR3 is 13 residues. The CDR3 region is CASSGDRASEAFF. The CDR3 DNA sequence: TGTGCCAGTAGTGGGGACCGCGCTTCTGAAGCTTTCTTT.

This clonotype was picked up many times. The chain joins TRBV2 to TRBJ2-1; 7 nucleotides agree with TRBD2. The CDR3 spans 15 residues. V lost 3 bases to trimming and J lost 4 bases; unmatched junction nucleotides: 6. Per the germline V gene, CDR1 is SNHLY and CDR2 is FYNNEI. CDR3 in amino acids: CASSEGLADYNEQFF. CDR3 bases: TGTGCCAGCAGTGAGGGGCTAGCGGATTACAATGAGCAGTTCTTC.

For this clonotype: It may be a read error: a sequence one base away is much more abundant. The V and J genes are TRBV19 and TRBJ2-7, with D perhaps assigned TRBD1 or TRBD2 (5 bases each). CDR1 and CDR2 from the germline V gene are LNHDA and SQIVND (reference sequence). Trimming shortened V by 4 bases and J by 3 bases, and 10 bases separated the two germline ends. This CDR3 spans 13 amino acids. CDR3 sequence: CASSRDGRYEQYF. CDR3 DNA: TGTGCCAGTAGTAGGGACGGGCGCTACGAGCAGTACTTC. Filled out from reference TRBV19 and TRBJ2-7, the complete variable domain reads DGGITQSPKYLFRKEGQNVTLSCEQNLNHDAMYWYRQDPGQGLRLIYYSQIVNDFQKGDIAEGYSVSREKKESFPLTVTSAQKNPTAFYLCASSRDGRYEQYFGPGTRLTVT.

This clonotype was counted many times. The chain links TRBV29-1 to TRBJ2-5, with D maybe TRBD1 (6 bases). The ends were cut back, 3 bases at V and 2 bases at J, with 13 bases in the middle. Germline V gene sequence: CDR1 SQVTM, CDR2 ANQGSEA. The CDR3 has 14 amino acids. The CDR3: CSVDGGQTQETQYF. The CDR3 DNA reads TGCAGCGTTGACGGTGGACAGACTCAAGAGACCCAGTACTTC.

This clonotype was seen repeatedly, ten times or more. CDR3 sequence: CASSQEAGGPKDTQYF. The CDR3 DNA is TGTGCCAGCAGTCAAGAGGCGGGAGGCCCCAAAGATACGCAGTATTTT. This rearrangement joins TRBV2 to TRBJ2-3; TRBD2 matches 8 bases. Germline loops: CDR1 SNHLY, CDR2 FYNNEI. The CDR3 sequence is 16 residues long. J was trimmed by 5 bases and V by 5 bases; bases with no gene match: 12. The variable domain in full, with the rest retrieved from reference TRBV2 and TRBJ2-3, is EPEVTQTPSHQVTQMGQEVILRCVPISNHLYFYWYRQILGQKVEFLVSFYNNEISEKSEIFDDQFSVERPDGSNFTLKIRSTKLEDSAMYFCASSQEAGGPKDTQYFGPGTRLTVL.

This clonotype occurred many times. The chain employs TRBV6-1 and TRBJ1-1; perhaps TRBD1 as D (5 bases). V was clipped by 8 bases and J by 9 bases, with 19 bases between them. From germline, CDR1 is MNHNS and CDR2 SASEGT. The CDR3 runs to 13 residues. This CDR3 reads CASWRPGTSKAFF. The DNA for the CDR3 is TGTGCCAGCTGGCGGCCAGGGACTAGTAAAGCTTTCTTT.

This clonotype was observed many times. The chain joins TRBV24-1 to TRBJ2-3; D possibly corresponds to TRBD2 (5 bases). Germline lookup yields CDR1 KGHDR and CDR2 SFDVKD. The CDR3 totals 16 residues. V dropped 4 bases and J dropped 6 bases, with 19 bases sitting between them. The CDR3 nucleotides are TGTGCCACCAGTGACCGCCGGGATCTTCAGTCCGATACGCAGTATTTT. Protein sequence: CATSDRRDLQSDTQYF.

There are many counts of this clonotype. The chain joins TRBV5-1 to TRBJ2-3; D gene ambiguous. Trimming removed 2 bases from V and 3 bases from J, with 10 bases in between. This CDR3 spans 14 amino acids. Germline loops: CDR1 SGHRS, CDR2 YFSETQ. The CDR3 DNA follows: TGCGCCAGCAGCTTCCCGTTCGAAACAGATACGCAGTATTTT. Residues: CASSFPFETDTQYF. Looking up the rest from reference TRBV5-1 and TRBJ2-3 gives the full variable domain: KAGVTQTPRYLIKTRGQQVTLSCSPISGHRSVSWYQQTPGQGLQFLFEYFSETQRNKGNFPGRFSGRQFSNSRSEMNVSTLELGDSALYLCASSFPFETDTQYFGPGTRLTVL.

Ten or more counts support this clonotype. This chain connects TRBV28 to TRBJ2-1; D remains unclear. V lost 2 bases and J 0 bases, leaving 26 bases between the germline ends. Germline loops: CDR1 MDHEN, CDR2 SYDVKM. The CDR3 extends over 21 amino acids. The CDR3 DNA reads as TGTGCCAGCAGTTTAGGTTCTAGGACCCACTTACCCGGGTTCTCCTACAATGAGCAGTTCTTC. Its translation is CASSLGSRTHLPGFSYNEQFF.

This clonotype appeared a few times. This could be a read error, since a much larger clone is one nucleotide away. The rearrangement joins TRBV6-1 to TRBJ2-4; no reliable D call. The V end was cut by 1 base, the J end by 6 bases, with 13 bases between. The CDR3 sequence is 15 residues long. Germline CDR1 MNHNS, CDR2 SASEGT. CDR3 sequence: CASSEGPVALNIQYF. CDR3 nucleotides: TGTGCCAGCAGTGAAGGTCCGGTAGCCCTAAACATTCAGTACTTC.

Note on this clonotype: A read error is possible here, since a much larger clone lies one base away. This chain connects TRBV28 to TRBJ1-2; 7 bases map to TRBD1. Trimming removed 6 bases from V and 4 bases from J; junction bases left unmatched: 14. The CDR3 has 16 amino acids. Germline CDR1 reads MDHEN; CDR2 reads SYDVKM. The CDR3: CASRRILTGSIYGYTF. CDR3 bases: TGTGCCAGCAGGAGAATCCTGACAGGGTCCATCTATGGCTACACCTTC.

This clonotype was counted at least ten times. The CDR3 nucleotides are TGTGCCAGCAGCCTACTGGGGTTGTCGGGTGAAAAACTGTTTTTT. This translates into CASSLLGLSGEKLFF. The chain uses TRBV7-9 and TRBJ1-4, with no clear D. Trimming removed 5 bases at V and 7 bases at J, with 17 bases between. CDR1 is SEHNR, CDR2 FQNEAQ, per germline (reference sequence). The CDR3 consists of 15 residues.